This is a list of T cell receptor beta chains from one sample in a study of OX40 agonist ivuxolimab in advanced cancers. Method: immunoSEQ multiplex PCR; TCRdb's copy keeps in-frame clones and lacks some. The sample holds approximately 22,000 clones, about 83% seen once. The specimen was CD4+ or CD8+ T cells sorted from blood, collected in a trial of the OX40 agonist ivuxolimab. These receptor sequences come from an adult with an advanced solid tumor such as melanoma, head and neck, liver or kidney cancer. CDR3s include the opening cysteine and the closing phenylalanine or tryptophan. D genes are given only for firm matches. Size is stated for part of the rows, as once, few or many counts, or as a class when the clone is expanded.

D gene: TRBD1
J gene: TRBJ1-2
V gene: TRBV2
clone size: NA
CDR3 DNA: TGTGCCAGCAGAGCCGGACAGGCTAACTATGGCTACACCTTC
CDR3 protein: CASRAGQANYGYTF

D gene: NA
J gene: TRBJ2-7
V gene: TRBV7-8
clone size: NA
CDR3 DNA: TGTGCCAGCAGCTTAGCGGGGGGTGGCTGGGACGAGCAGTACTTC
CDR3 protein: CASSLAGGGWDEQYF

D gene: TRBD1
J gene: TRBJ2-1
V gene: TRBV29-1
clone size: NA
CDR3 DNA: TGCAGCGTTGATACAGAACAGGGGAGCAATGAGCAGTTCTTC
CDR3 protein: CSVDTEQGSNEQFF

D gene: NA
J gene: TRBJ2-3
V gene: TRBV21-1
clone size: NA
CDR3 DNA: TGTGCCAGCCCCGATCGACAGGGGAAGACAGATACGCAGTATTTT
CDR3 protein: CASPDRQGKTDTQYF

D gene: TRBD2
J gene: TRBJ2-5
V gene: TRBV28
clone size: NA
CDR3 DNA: TGTGCCAGCAGGGGTCCGGGGGGGTTGCAAGAGACCCAGTACTTC
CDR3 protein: CASRGPGGLQETQYF

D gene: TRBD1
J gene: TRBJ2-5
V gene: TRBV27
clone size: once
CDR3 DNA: TGTGCCAGCAGTTTCCAGGGGGCAAGTGAGACCCAGTACTTC
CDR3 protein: CASSFQGASETQYF

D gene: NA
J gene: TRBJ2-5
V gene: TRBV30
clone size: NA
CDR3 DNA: TGTGCCTGGACCCATACTCCCACAATACAAGAGACCCAGTACTTC
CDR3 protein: CAWTHTPTIQETQYF

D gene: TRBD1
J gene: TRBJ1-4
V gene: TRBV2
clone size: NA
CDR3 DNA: TGTGCCAGCAGTGACGTGGGACAGACAACTCCACGGGAAAAACTGTTTTTT
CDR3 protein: CASSDVGQTTPREKLFF

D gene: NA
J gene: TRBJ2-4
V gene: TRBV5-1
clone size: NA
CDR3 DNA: TGCGCCAGCAGCCTTATTGGGACCTCGGACATTCAGTACTTC
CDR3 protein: CASSLIGTSDIQYF

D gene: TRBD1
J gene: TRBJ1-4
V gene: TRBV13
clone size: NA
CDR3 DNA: TGTGCCAGCAGCTTATTTGGACAGGGGGGTGAAAAACTGTTTTTT
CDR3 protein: CASSLFGQGGEKLFF

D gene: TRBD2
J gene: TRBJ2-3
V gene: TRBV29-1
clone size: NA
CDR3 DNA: TGCAGCGTTGAGGGCGGGGGGGCTTTGGATACGCAGTATTTT
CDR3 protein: CSVEGGGALDTQYF

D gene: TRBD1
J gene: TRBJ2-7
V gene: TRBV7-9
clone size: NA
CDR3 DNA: TGTGCCAGCTCCGACAGGGGGAGTTACGAGCAGTACTTC
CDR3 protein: CASSDRGSYEQYF

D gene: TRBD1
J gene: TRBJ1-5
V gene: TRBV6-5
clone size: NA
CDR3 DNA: TGTGCCAGCAGTTACTCTGGGACAGGGCTTCAGCCCCAGCATTTT
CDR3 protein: CASSYSGTGLQPQHF

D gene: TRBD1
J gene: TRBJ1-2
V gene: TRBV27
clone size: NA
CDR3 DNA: TGTGCCAGCAGTCATGAGGGGGCGAACTATGGCTACACCTTC
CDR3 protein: CASSHEGANYGYTF

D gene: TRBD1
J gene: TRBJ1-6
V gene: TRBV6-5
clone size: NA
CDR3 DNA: TGTGCCAGCAGTATTGGACAGGGGTTTAGGTCACCCCTCCACTTT
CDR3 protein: CASSIGQGFRSPLHF

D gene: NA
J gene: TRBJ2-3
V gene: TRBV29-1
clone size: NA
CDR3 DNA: TGCAGCGTTGAAGGGGCGGGAAAGGGAGATACGCAGTATTTT
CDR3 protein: CSVEGAGKGDTQYF

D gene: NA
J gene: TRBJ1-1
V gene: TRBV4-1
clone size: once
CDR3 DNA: TGCGCCAGCAGCCCAGGCTGGATGAGGGAGGACACTGAAGCTTTCTTT
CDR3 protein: CASSPGWMREDTEAFF

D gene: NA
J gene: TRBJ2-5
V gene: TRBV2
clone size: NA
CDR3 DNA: TGTGCCAGCGTGGGGGTGGAGGAGCAAGAGACCCAGTACTTC
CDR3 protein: CASVGVEEQETQYF

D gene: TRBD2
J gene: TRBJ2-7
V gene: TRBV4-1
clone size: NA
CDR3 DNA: TGCGCCAGCAGCCAAGATTCGACTAGCGGTTGGCAGTACTTC
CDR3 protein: CASSQDSTSGWQYF

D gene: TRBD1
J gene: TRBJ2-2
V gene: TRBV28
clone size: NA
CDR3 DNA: TGTGCCAGCGGACCCGGGACAGGGTTGGGGGACACCGGGGAGCTGTTTTTT
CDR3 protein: CASGPGTGLGDTGELFF

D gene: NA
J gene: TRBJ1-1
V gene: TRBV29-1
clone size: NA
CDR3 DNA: TGCAGCGTGCCCCGCGATCGGAGGGGCTTCAAAGAAGAGAGGGGCACTGAAGCTTTCTTT
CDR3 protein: CSVPRDRRGFKEERGTEAFF

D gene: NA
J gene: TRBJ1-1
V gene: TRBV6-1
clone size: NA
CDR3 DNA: TGTGCCAGCAGTGAAGGACGGATTGCGATGAACACTGAAGCTTTCTTT
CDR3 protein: CASSEGRIAMNTEAFF

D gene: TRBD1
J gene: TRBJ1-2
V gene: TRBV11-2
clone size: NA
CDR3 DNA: TGTGCCAGCAGCTTAGGGGGACAGGGGGATGGCTACACCTTC
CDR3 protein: CASSLGGQGDGYTF

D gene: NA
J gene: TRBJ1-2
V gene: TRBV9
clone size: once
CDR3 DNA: TGTGCCAGCAGCGTAGGGTATGCAGGGGACTATGGCTACACCTTC
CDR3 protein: CASSVGYAGDYGYTF

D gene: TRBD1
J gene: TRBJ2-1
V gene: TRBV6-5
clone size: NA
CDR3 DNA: TGTGCCAGCAGTCGGGACAGACACAATGAGCAGTTCTTC
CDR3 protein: CASSRDRHNEQFF

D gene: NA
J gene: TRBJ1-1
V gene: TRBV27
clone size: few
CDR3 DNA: TGTGCCAGCAGTTTATCGAGGGGAACTGAAGCTTTCTTT
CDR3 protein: CASSLSRGTEAFF

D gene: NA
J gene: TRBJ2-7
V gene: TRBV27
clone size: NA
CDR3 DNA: TGTGCCAGCAGCCTCTCCAAGAGTACCTACGAGCAGTACTTC
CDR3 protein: CASSLSKSTYEQYF